A selection of T cell receptor beta chains follows, all from one sample in a study of T cell responses to AZD1222 COVID-19 vaccine. Clones were sequenced by immunoSEQ multiplex PCR, and TCRdb holds only the in-frame ones, with some missing. The table has 110,000 to 150,000 clones, approximately 92% seen once. Material: peripheral blood, obtained on day 0 of AZD1222 vaccination. The receptors shown here come from an adult in good health. CDR3s include the opening cysteine and the closing phenylalanine or tryptophan. The D gene is left open where the match is weak. The listing skips clone size in some rows; elsewhere it reads once, few, many or a size class.

clone size	V gene	J gene	D gene	CDR3 DNA	CDR3 protein
-	TRBV2	TRBJ1-2	-	TGTGCCAGCAGCGTTGGGACTGTCTATGGCTACACCTTC	CASSVGTVYGYTF
-	TRBV27	TRBJ2-3	TRBD1	TGTGCCAGCAGTGCCCGGGACAGGGATAGCATCACAGATACGCAGTATTTT	CASSARDRDSITDTQYF
-	TRBV28	TRBJ1-6	-	TGTGCCAGCAGTTTGAGTCGGGGAACAGGAGAAAATTCACCCCTCCACTTT	CASSLSRGTGENSPLHF
-	TRBV21-1	TRBJ2-7	-	TGTGCCAGCAGCAGATCAAAAGAAGCACTAGCCACTTCCTACGAGCAGTACTTC	CASSRSKEALATSYEQYF
-	TRBV19	TRBJ1-1	-	TGTGCCAGTAGTACCGCGGCGACGGGGCTCACTGAAGCTTTCTTT	CASSTAATGLTEAFF
-	TRBV7-8	TRBJ1-4	-	TGTGCCAGCAGCCCTCTTTTGCACAGGGATGAAAAACTGTTTTTT	CASSPLLHRDEKLFF
-	TRBV27	TRBJ2-1	-	TGTGCCAGCAGAGGGCTCTACAATGAGCAGTTCTTC	CASRGLYNEQFF
-	TRBV4-1	TRBJ2-2	-	TGCGCCAGCAGCCAAGATCTACGGAACACCGGGGAGCTGTTTTTT	CASSQDLRNTGELFF
-	TRBV12-5	TRBJ1-1	-	TGTGCTAGTGGTTTAGGGGCAGGGCTGAACACTGAAGCTTTCTTT	CASGLGAGLNTEAFF
-	TRBV7-9	TRBJ2-7	-	TGTGCCAGCAGCCATCCTGTCGGCATCTACGAGCAGTACTTC	CASSHPVGIYEQYF
-	TRBV6-5	TRBJ1-6	TRBD1	TGTGCCAGCACCAAGGACAGGGGGCTTTCACCCCTCCACTTT	CASTKDRGLSPLHF
-	TRBV7-3	TRBJ2-5	TRBD2	TGTGCCAGCAGCTTTAGCGGGGAGGAGACCCAGTACTTC	CASSFSGEETQYF
-	TRBV9	TRBJ1-5	-	TGTGCCAGCAGCGCAGACCACAATCAGCCCCAGCATTTT	CASSADHNQPQHF
-	TRBV5-1	TRBJ2-5	-	TGCGCCAGCAGCTTGGGCCCCACAGGACAAGAGACCCAGTACTTC	CASSLGPTGQETQYF
-	TRBV13	TRBJ1-6	-	TGTGCCAGCAGCTTGTCCTATAATTCACCCCTCCACTTT	CASSLSYNSPLHF
-	TRBV2	TRBJ2-3	-	TGTGCCAGCAGCCGTCAAGGAGCGCCCTTCACAGATACGCAGTATTTT	CASSRQGAPFTDTQYF
-	TRBV27	TRBJ1-2	-	TGTGCCAGCAGTCCAACCCCCGGAAACCACTATGGCTACACCTTC	CASSPTPGNHYGYTF
-	TRBV27	TRBJ1-2	-	TGTGCCAGCAGCATATCAGGGGACTATGGCTACACCTTC	CASSISGDYGYTF
once	TRBV5-1	TRBJ1-5	-	TGCGCCAGCAGCTTGTTACAAGGACAGCCCCAGCATTTT	CASSLLQGQPQHF
-	TRBV6-2/TRBV6-3	TRBJ1-2	TRBD1	TGTGCCAGCAGCCGTGGGACAGGGGGCGGCTATGGCTACACCTTC	CASSRGTGGGYGYTF
-	TRBV7-9	TRBJ2-2	TRBD2	TGTGCCAGCAGCTTAGTAAGCGGGGCTGACACCGGGGAGCTGTTTTTT	CASSLVSGADTGELFF
-	TRBV29-1	TRBJ2-5	TRBD2	TGCAGTACACGGACTAGCGGGTGGGAGACCCAGTACTTC	CSTRTSGWETQYF
-	TRBV6-6	TRBJ1-1	TRBD1	TGTGCCAACAGTGACAGGGGGAACACTGAAGCTTTCTTT	CANSDRGNTEAFF
once	TRBV27	TRBJ2-7	-	TGTGCCAGCAGTCCCAACAGGGCTCGGGAGCAGTACTTC	CASSPNRAREQYF
-	TRBV7-2	TRBJ1-6	-	TGTGCCAGCAGCCTTCAACCCGCGAGGCTAGTAAAGTCACCCCTCCACTTT	CASSLQPARLVKSPLHF
-	TRBV18	TRBJ1-2	-	TGTGCCAGCTCACCGTCACAGCCGACGGGCTACACCTTC	CASSPSQPTGYTF
-	TRBV3-1/TRBV3-2	TRBJ1-4	TRBD1	TGTGCCAGCAGTCCTGGACAGGGGGAGAGTGAAAAACTGTTTTTT	CASSPGQGESEKLFF
few	TRBV4-2	TRBJ1-2	-	TGTGCCAGCAGCCAAGAACCCCGCTTGGGGGGCTACACCTTC	CASSQEPRLGGYTF
-	TRBV7-2	TRBJ2-1	-	TGTGCCAGCAGCTTAGCTGGTCTAGTCAATGAGCAGTTCTTC	CASSLAGLVNEQFF
-	TRBV25-1	TRBJ2-3	TRBD2	TGTGCCAGCAGTCTTACCCACGGGAGGGATACGCAGTATTTT	CASSLTHGRDTQYF
-	TRBV4-2	TRBJ2-2	TRBD2	TGTGCCAGCAGCCAAGAATCGGGGGGGCCGGCGAACACCGGGGAGCTGTTTTTT	CASSQESGGPANTGELFF
-	TRBV3-1/TRBV3-2	TRBJ1-1	-	TGTGCCAGCAGCCAAGATAGGAACACTGAAGCTTTCTTT	CASSQDRNTEAFF
-	TRBV19	TRBJ1-6	TRBD1	TGTGCCATCGGTTTGGGACAGCCAAATTCACCCCTCCACTTT	CAIGLGQPNSPLHF